The 3 T cell receptor beta chains reported below all come from one sample, sequenced in a study of response to subunit inactivated influenza vaccine. TCRdb processed the RT-PCR reads anew with MiXCR; each CDR3 protein has one entry. Of about 540,000 distinct CDR3 sequences detected, under 30% appear once; the ten largest clones hold around 2.8%. These data also featured in a second study, about T cells expressing NK-cell markers. That source adds: Making the TCR beta cDNA relied on 5'RACE template switching with UMIs.

The input for sequencing was CD4+ T cells sorted from PBMCs, taken approximately 12 days after vaccination. Receptors originate from a man aged 45-65 years who received an inactivated influenza vaccine.

This clonotype showed up just a few times. The V gene is TRBV7-9, the J gene TRBJ2-1; maybe TRBD2 (6 bases). V lost 5 bases, J lost 8 bases, and 22 bases lay in between. Germline assignment: CDR1 SEHNR and CDR2 FQNEAQ (reference sequence). The CDR3 covers 16 residues. The CDR3 DNA sequence: TGTGCCAGCAGCCATCCTAGCGCCCTCCTAATGGATGAGCAGTTCTTC. Amino acids: CASSHPSALLMDEQFF. The full variable domain, in which reference TRBV7-9 and TRBJ2-1 provide the parts outside the CDR3, is DTGVSQNPRHKITKRGQNVTFRCDPISEHNRLYWYRQTLGQGPEFLTYFQNEAQLEKSRLLSDRFSAERPKGSFSTLEIQRTEQGDSAMYLCASSHPSALLMDEQFFGPGTRLTVL.

The rearrangement joins TRBV29-1 to TRBJ1-1, with 7 bases aligning to TRBD1. J gave up 4 bases and V 4 bases, and 3 bases lay outside the gene matches. The CDR3 spans 12 residues. CDR1 and CDR2 (germline): SQVTM, ANQGSEA. The CDR3 coding sequence is TGCAGCGTTGGGCCAGGGGGCACTGAAGCTTTCTTT. Translation gives CSVGPGGTEAFF.

V is TRBV29-1 and J is TRBJ2-4; 8 nucleotides align to TRBD1. The CDR3 consists of 14 residues. Germline CDR1 is SQVTM and CDR2 is ANQGSEA. The junction had 5 bases not matched to a gene; V was cut back by 7 bases and J by 0 bases. For the CDR3, the DNA is TGCAGCGCCAAACAGGGGGTAGCCAAAAACATTCAGTACTTC. The encoded protein is CSAKQGVAKNIQYF.